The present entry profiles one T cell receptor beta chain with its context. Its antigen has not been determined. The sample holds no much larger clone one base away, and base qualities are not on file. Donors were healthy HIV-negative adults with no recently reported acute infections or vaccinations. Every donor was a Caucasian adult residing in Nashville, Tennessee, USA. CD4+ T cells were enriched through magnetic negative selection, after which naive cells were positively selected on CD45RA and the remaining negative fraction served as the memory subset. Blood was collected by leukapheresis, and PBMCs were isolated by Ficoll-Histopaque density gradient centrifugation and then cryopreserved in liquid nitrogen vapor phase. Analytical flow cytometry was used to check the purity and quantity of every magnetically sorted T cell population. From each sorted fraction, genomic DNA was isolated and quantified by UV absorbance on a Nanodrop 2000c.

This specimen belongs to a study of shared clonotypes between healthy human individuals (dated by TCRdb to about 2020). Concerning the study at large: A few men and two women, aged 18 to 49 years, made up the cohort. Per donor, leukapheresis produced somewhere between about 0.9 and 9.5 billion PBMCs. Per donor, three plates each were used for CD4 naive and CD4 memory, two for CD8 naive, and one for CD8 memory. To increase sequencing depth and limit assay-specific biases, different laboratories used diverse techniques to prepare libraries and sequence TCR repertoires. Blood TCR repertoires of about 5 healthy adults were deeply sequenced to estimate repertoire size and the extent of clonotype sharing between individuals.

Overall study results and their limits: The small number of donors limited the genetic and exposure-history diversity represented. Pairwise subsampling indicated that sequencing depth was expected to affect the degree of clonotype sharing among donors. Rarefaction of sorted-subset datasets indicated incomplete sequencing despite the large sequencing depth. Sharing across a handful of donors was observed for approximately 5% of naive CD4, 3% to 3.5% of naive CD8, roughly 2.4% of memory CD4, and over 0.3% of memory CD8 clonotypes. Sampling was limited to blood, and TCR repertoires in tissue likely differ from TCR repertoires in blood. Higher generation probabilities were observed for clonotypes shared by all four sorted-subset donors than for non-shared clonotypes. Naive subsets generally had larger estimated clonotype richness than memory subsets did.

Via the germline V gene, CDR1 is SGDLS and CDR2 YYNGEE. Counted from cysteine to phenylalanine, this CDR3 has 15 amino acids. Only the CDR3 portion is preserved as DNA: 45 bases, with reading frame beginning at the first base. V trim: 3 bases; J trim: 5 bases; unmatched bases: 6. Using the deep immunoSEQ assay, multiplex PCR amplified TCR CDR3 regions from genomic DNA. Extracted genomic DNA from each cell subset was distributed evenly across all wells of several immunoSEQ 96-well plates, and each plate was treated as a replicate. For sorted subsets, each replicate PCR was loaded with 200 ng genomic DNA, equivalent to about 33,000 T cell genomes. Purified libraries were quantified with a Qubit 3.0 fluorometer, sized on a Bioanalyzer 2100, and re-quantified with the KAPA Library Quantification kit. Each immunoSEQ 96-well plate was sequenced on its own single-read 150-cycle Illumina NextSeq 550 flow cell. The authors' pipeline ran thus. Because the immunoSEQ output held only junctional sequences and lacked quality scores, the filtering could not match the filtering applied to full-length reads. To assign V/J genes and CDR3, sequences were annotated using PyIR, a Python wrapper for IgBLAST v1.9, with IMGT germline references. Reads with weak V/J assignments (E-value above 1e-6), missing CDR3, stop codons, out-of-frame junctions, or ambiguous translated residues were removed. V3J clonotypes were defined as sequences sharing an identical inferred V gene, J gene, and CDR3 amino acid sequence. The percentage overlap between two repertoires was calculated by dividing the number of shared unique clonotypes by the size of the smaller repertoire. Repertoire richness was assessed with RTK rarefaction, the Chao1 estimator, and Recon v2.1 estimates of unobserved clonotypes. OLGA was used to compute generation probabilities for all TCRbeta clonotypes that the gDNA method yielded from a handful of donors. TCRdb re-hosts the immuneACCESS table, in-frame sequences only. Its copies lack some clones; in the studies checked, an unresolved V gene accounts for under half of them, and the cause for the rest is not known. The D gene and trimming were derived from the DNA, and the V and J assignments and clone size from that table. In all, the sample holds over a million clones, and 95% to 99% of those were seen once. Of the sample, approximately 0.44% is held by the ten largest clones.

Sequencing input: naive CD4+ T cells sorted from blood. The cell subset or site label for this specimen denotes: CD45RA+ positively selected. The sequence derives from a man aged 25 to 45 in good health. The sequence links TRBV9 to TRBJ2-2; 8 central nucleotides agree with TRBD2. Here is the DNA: TGTGCCAGCAGCGAGAGCGGGAGCAGAACCGGGGAGCTGTTTTTT. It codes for CASSESGSRTGELFF.